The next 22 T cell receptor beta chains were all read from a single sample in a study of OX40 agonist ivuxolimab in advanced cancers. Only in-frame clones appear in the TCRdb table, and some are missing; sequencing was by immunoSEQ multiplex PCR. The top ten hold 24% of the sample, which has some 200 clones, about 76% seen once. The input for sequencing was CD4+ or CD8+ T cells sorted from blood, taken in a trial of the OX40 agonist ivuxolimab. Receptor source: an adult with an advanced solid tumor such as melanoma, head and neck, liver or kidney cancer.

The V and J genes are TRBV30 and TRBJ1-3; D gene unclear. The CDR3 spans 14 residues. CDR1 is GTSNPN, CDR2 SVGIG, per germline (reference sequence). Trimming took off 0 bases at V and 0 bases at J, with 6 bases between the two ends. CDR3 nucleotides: TGTGCCTGGAGTGTGATTGGCTCTGGAAACACCATATATTTT. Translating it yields CAWSVIGSGNTIYF.

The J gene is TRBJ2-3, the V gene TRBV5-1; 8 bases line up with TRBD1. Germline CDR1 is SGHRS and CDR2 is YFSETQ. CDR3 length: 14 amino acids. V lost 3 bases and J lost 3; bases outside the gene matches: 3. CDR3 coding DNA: TGCGCCAGCAGCTACGGACAGGGAACAGATACGCAGTATTTT. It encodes CASSYGQGTDTQYF. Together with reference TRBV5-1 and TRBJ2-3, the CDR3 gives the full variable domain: KAGVTQTPRYLIKTRGQQVTLSCSPISGHRSVSWYQQTPGQGLQFLFEYFSETQRNKGNFPGRFSGRQFSNSRSEMNVSTLELGDSALYLCASSYGQGTDTQYFGPGTRLTVL.

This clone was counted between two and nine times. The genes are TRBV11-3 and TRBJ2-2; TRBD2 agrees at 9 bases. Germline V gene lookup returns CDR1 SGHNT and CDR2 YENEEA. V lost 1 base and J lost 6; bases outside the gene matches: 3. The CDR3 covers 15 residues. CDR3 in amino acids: CASSLVSGSSGELFF. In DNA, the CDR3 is TGTGCCAGCAGCTTAGTTAGCGGGAGTTCCGGGGAGCTGTTTTTT. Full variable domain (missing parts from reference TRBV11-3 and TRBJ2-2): EAGVVQSPRYKIIEKKQPVAFWCNPISGHNTLYWYLQNLGQGPELLIRYENEEAVDDSQLPKDRFSAERLKGVDSTLKIQPAELGDSAVYLCASSLVSGSSGELFFGEGSRLTVL.

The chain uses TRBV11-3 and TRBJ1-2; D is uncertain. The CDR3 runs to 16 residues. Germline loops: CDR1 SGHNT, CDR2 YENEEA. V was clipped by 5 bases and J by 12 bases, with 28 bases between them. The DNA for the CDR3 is TGTGCCAGCAGCCCTGGCGTGGGCCGACATCCTATGTATGACACCTTC. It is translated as CASSPGVGRHPMYDTF.

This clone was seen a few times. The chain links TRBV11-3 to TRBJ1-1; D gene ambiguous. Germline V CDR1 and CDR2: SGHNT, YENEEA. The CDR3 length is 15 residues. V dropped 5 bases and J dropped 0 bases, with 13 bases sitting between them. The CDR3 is CASSPGGTVNTEAFF. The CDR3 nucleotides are TGTGCCAGCAGCCCCGGTGGAACAGTGAACACTGAAGCTTTCTTT.

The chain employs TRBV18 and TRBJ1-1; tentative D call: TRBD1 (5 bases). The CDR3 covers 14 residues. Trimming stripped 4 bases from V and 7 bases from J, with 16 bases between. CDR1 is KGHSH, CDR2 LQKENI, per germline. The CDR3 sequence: CASSLFGGTGEAFF. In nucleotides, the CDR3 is TGTGCCAGCTCACTCTTCGGGGGTACGGGTGAAGCTTTCTTT.

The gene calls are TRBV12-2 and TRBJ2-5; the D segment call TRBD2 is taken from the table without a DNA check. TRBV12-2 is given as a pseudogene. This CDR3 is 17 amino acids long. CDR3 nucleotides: TGTGCAAGTCGCTTAGAGAGTAGGACTAGCGGGGGAGAGACCCAGTACTTC. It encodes CASRLESRTSGGETQYF.

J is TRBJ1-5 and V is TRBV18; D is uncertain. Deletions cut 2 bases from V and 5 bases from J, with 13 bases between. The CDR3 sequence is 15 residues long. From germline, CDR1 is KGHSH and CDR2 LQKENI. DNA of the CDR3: TGTGCCAGCTCACCAGACGGCAAGTCGTATCAGCCCCAGCATTTT. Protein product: CASSPDGKSYQPQHF.

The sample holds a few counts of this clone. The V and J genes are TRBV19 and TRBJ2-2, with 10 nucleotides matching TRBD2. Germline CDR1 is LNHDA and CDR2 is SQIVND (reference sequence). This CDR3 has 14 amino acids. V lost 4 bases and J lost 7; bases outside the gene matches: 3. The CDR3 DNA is TGTGCCAGTAGTAGCGGGACTAGCGTCGGGGAGCTGTTTTTT. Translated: CASSSGTSVGELFF.

The CDR3 loop reads CASSSDRRETQYF. Here the CDR3 DNA reads TGCGCCAGCAGCTCGGACAGGCGAGAGACCCAGTACTTC. The chain combines TRBV23-1 with TRBJ2-5; 7 bases match TRBD1. TRBV23-1 is sorted into the ORF group, with uncertain function. V shed 6 bases, J shed 4 bases, and the junction held 5 bases outside the gene matches. This CDR3 region has 13 residues.

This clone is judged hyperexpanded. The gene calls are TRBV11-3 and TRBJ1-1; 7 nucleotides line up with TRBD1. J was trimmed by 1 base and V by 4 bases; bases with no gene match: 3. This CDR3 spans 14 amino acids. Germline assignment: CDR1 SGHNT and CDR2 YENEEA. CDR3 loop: CASSWGQRNTEAFF. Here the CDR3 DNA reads TGTGCCAGCAGCTGGGGACAGCGGAACACTGAAGCTTTCTTT.

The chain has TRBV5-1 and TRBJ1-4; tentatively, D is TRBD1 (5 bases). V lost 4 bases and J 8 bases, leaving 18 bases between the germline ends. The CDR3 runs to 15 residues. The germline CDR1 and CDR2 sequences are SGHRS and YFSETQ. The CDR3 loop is CASSGGLGGGEKLFF. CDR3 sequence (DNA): TGCGCCAGCAGCGGGGGACTGGGAGGAGGAGAAAAACTGTTTTTT.

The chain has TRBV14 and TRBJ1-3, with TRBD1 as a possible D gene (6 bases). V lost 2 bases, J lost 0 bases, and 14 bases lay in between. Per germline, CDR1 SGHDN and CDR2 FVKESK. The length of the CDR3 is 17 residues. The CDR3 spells CASSQIRRGRSGNTIYF. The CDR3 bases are TGTGCCAGCAGCCAAATCCGCAGGGGCCGCTCTGGAAACACCATATATTTT.

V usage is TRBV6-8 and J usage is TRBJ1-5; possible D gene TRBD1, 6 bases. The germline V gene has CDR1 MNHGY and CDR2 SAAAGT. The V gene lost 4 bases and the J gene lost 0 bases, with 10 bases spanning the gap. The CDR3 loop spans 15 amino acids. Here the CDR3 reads CASSSNRVSNQPQHF. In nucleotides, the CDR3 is TGTGCCAGCAGTTCCAACAGGGTTAGCAATCAGCCCCAGCATTTT.

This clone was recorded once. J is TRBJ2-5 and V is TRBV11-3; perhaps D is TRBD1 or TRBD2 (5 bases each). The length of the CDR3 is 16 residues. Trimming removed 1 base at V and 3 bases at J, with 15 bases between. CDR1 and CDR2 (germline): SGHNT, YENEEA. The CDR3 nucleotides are TGTGCCAGCAGCTTAGTGGTCCGGGACCAGAAAGAGACCCAGTACTTC. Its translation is CASSLVVRDQKETQYF. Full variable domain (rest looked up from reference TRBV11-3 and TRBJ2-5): EAGVVQSPRYKIIEKKQPVAFWCNPISGHNTLYWYLQNLGQGPELLIRYENEEAVDDSQLPKDRFSAERLKGVDSTLKIQPAELGDSAVYLCASSLVVRDQKETQYFGPGTRLLVL.

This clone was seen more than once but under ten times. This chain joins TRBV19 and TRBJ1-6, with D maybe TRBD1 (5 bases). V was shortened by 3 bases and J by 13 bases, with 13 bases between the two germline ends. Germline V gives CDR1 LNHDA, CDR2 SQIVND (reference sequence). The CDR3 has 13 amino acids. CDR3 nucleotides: TGTGCCAGTAGTATTACAGGCGGCGAGCCCCTCCACTTT. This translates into CASSITGGEPLHF.

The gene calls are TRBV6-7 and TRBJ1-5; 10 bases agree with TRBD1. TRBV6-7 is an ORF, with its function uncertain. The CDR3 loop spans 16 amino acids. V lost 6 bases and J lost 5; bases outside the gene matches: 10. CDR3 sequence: CASRWGQGLGDQPQHF. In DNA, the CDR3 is TGTGCCAGCAGATGGGGACAGGGGTTGGGGGATCAGCCCCAGCATTTT.

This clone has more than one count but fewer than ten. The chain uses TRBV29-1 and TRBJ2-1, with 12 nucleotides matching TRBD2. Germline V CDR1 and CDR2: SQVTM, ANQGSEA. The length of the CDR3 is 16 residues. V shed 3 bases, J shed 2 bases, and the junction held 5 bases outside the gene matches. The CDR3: CSVDPSGGAAYNEQFF. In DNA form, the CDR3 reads TGCAGCGTTGACCCTAGCGGGGGGGCCGCCTACAATGAGCAGTTCTTC.

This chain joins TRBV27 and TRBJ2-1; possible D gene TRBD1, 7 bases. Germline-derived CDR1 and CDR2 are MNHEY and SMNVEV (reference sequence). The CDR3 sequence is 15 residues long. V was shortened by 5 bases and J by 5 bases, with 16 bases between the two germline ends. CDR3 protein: CASSPGGGADNEQFF. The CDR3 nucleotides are TGTGCCAGCAGTCCCGGAGGGGGCGCGGACAATGAGCAGTTCTTC.

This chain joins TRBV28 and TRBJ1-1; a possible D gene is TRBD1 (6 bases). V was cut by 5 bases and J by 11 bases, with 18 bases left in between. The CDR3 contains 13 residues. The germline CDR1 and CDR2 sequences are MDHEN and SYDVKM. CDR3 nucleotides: TGTGCCAGCAGTATGGATATAGACAGGTGGGCTTTCTTT. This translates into CASSMDIDRWAFF.

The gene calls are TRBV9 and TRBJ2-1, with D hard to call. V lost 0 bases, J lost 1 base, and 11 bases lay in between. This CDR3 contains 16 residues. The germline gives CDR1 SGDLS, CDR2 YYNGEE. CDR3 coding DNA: TGTGCCAGCAGCGTAGTTGGGGTTAGGTCCTACAATGAGCAGTTCTTC. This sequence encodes CASSVVGVRSYNEQFF. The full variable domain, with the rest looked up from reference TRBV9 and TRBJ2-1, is DSGVTQTPKHLITATGQRVTLRCSPRSGDLSVYWYQQSLDQGLQFLIQYYNGEERAKGNILERFSAQQFPDLHSELNLSSLELGDSALYFCASSVVGVRSYNEQFFGPGTRLTVL.

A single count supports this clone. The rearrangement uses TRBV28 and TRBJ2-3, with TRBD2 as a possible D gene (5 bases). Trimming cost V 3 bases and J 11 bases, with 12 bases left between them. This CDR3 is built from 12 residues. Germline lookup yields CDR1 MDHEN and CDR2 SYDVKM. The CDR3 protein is CASSFGESQQYF. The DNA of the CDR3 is TGTGCCAGCAGTTTTGGGGAGAGTCAGCAGTATTTT.